These 8 T cell receptor beta chains share one sample of origin, sequenced in a study of CD8 T cells in Susac syndrome. Reverse transcription of 0.5 to 1 ug RNA was carried out with random hexamers. TCRdb fed the immunoSEQ multiplex PCR reads into MiXCR, producing one record per CDR3 protein. Counted here are 330,000 or so distinct CDR3 sequences, roughly 90% occurring once; the ten biggest clones make up approximately 0.18%. Sequencing was carried out using CD8+ T cells from PBMCs. The receptors derive from a human donor with multiple sclerosis.

The chain is built from TRBV5-7 and TRBJ2-7, with a possible D match to TRBD1 (5 bases). TRBV5-7 is filed as an ORF, its function uncertain. V was clipped by 0 bases and J by 0 bases, with 13 bases between them. The CDR3 runs to 16 residues. This CDR3 is CASSLEVGVSSYEQYF. CDR3 nucleotides: TGTGCCAGCAGCTTGGAGGTAGGGGTAAGCTCCTACGAGCAGTACTTC.

This clonotype is a singleton in its sample. As DNA, the CDR3 is TGTGCCAGCAGAGATGCCAATGAGCAGTTCTTC. It specifies CASRDANEQFF. The chain recombines TRBV27 with TRBJ2-1; D gene unclear. V was shortened by 6 bases and J by 6 bases, with 6 bases between the two germline ends. The CDR3 spans 11 residues. The germline V gene has CDR1 MNHEY and CDR2 SMNVEV (reference sequence).

The chain carries TRBV27 and TRBJ2-1, with 9 bases identical to TRBD1. This CDR3 region has 12 residues. Germline lookup yields CDR1 MNHEY and CDR2 SMNVEV (reference sequence). With 2 bases clipped from V and 15 bases from J, the junction kept 5 bases outside the gene matches. In DNA form, the CDR3 reads TGTGCCAGCAGTTTACACACAGGGGGCCTGTTCTTC. It specifies CASSLHTGGLFF.

This chain uses TRBV29-1 with TRBJ2-1; TRBD1 agrees at 7 bases. CDR1 is SQVTM and CDR2 is ANQGSEA in the germline V gene. The CDR3 sequence is 11 residues long. V was clipped by 6 bases and J by 10 bases; unmatched bases: 6. For the CDR3, the DNA is TGCAGCGTCCGACAGGGTAAAGAGCAGTTCTTC. Translation gives CSVRQGKEQFF.

The chain employs TRBV7-9 and TRBJ1-1; TRBD1 might be the D (5 bases). The germline V gene has CDR1 SEHNR and CDR2 FQNEAQ (reference sequence). Trimming stripped 4 bases from V and 4 bases from J, with 19 bases between. The CDR3 is made up of 16 amino acids. This CDR3 is CASSSLPGREGTEAFF. CDR3 in DNA: TGTGCCAGCAGCTCCCTCCCAGGCAGGGAGGGCACTGAAGCTTTCTTT.

This clonotype has a handful of counts. This chain joins TRBV27 and TRBJ2-7; 8 bases are a match to TRBD2. The V gene end was trimmed by 6 bases and the J gene end by 6 bases; junction bases not matched to a gene: 19. CDR1 and CDR2 from the germline V gene are MNHEY and SMNVEV (reference sequence). The CDR3 has 17 amino acids. DNA of the CDR3: TGTGCCAGCAGCCCCCAGTATCAGCGGGAGCTACCCTCCGAGCAGTACTTC. Translating gives CASSPQYQRELPSEQYF.

The chain is built from TRBV27 and TRBJ1-1; TRBD1 is a possible D gene (6 bases). Germline V gene lookup returns CDR1 MNHEY and CDR2 SMNVEV (reference sequence). The germline V and J ends were trimmed by 10 bases and 0 bases, with 15 bases remaining between them. This CDR3 is built from 14 residues. The CDR3 bases are TGTGCCACCGGACAGTATCTCGTGAACACTGAAGCTTTCTTT. The encoded protein is CATGQYLVNTEAFF.

The chain is built from TRBV4-2 and TRBJ1-1; D is unclear. Germline V gene data show CDR1 as LGHNA and CDR2 as YNFKEQ. The CDR3 totals 14 residues. The V end lost 1 base, the J end lost 4 bases, and 10 bases lay between the germline ends. The CDR3 DNA is TGTGCCAGCAGCCAAGGACCCTTGCCCACTGAAGCTTTCTTT. Residues: CASSQGPLPTEAFF.